These 18 T cell receptor beta chains originate from one sample sequenced in a study of radiotherapy plus CTLA-4 blockade in lung cancer. TCRdb keeps only in-frame clones here, not all; method: immunoSEQ multiplex PCR. The sample carries roughly 98,000 clones, roughly 80% recorded once. Here the sequenced sample was peripheral blood, taken from a patient treated with radiotherapy plus ipilimumab. These receptors originate from a human donor with non-small cell lung cancer who had a partial response to radiotherapy plus ipilimumab.

This clone appeared a single time. The chain is built from TRBV25-1 and TRBJ2-7; 9 bases agree with TRBD1. Germline V gene sequence: CDR1 MGHDK, CDR2 SYGVNS. This CDR3 is 15 amino acids long. The trim removed 6 bases at V and 5 bases at J, leaving 11 bases unmatched. The CDR3: CASRRSGQGPDEQYF. DNA of the CDR3: TGTGCCAGCAGGAGGTCGGGACAGGGACCCGACGAGCAGTACTTC.

This clone has only a few counts. This chain uses TRBV5-1 with TRBJ1-1; TRBD1 aligns across 10 bases. This CDR3 has 14 residues. In germline, CDR1 is SGHRS, CDR2 YFSETQ. V shed 4 bases, J shed 3 bases, and the junction held 3 bases outside the gene matches. The CDR3 protein is CASSVGQGDTEAFF. Here the CDR3 DNA reads TGCGCCAGCAGCGTAGGACAGGGGGACACTGAAGCTTTCTTT.

The genes are TRBV6-1 and TRBJ1-5; maybe TRBD1 (5 bases). The CDR3 length is 14 residues. In germline, CDR1 is MNHNS, CDR2 SASEGT. Deletions cut 4 bases from V and 3 bases from J, with 10 bases between. CDR3 DNA: TGTGCCAGCAGTGTTACAGGTTCCAATCAGCCCCAGCATTTT. Encoded protein: CASSVTGSNQPQHF.

The chain is built from TRBV5-1 and TRBJ2-1, with D possibly TRBD1 on 5 matching bases. The V and J ends lost 3 bases and 7 bases respectively, with 11 bases between them. Germline V lookup: CDR1 SGHRS, CDR2 YFSETQ. The CDR3 is made up of 13 amino acids. The CDR3: CASSYTAGNEQFF. The CDR3 nucleotides are TGCGCCAGCAGCTACACCGCAGGGAATGAGCAGTTCTTC.

This CDR3 reads CASSRGQGGNYGYTF. The CDR3 nucleotides read TGTGCCAGCAGTCGCGGACAGGGTGGTAACTATGGCTACACCTTC. The chain carries TRBV6-6 and TRBJ1-2; TRBD1 matches at 8 bases. The CDR3 has 15 amino acids. Germline V CDR1 and CDR2: MNHNY, SVGAGI (reference sequence). Trimming at V came to 5 bases and at J to 1 base, leaving 6 bases not matched to a gene.

The rearrangement uses TRBV5-1 and TRBJ2-2; the D gene is possibly TRBD1 (6 bases). This CDR3 has 14 amino acids. Germline CDR1 SGHRS, CDR2 YFSETQ. The V and J ends lost 7 bases and 0 bases respectively, with 10 bases between them. As DNA, the CDR3 is TGCGCCAGCTCTGAGGGGGCGAACACCGGGGAGCTGTTTTTT. This translates into CASSEGANTGELFF.

The rearrangement uses TRBV7-2 and TRBJ1-1; the D gene is possibly TRBD1 (6 bases). The CDR3 is 14 amino acids. Germline loops: CDR1 SGHTA, CDR2 FQGNSA. V lost 5 bases and J 1 base, leaving 11 bases between the germline ends. DNA of the CDR3: TGTGCCAGCAGCCCCATGGGGGCGAACACTGAAGCTTTCTTT. Its translation is CASSPMGANTEAFF.

The CDR3 spells CASRVAGSDTQYF. The CDR3, as DNA: TGTGCCAGCAGGGTAGCGGGATCGGATACGCAGTATTTT. The chain links TRBV27 to TRBJ2-3; 8 bases agree with TRBD2. Germline trimming cut 6 bases from V and 6 bases from J; bases unmatched to any gene: 5. The germline gives CDR1 MNHEY, CDR2 SMNVEV (reference sequence). The length of the CDR3 is 13 residues.

This chain uses TRBV4-1 with TRBJ2-7; perhaps TRBD2 as D (6 bases). V shed 5 bases and J shed 5 bases, with 13 bases lying between them. The germline gives CDR1 MGHRA, CDR2 YSYEKL. The CDR3 is 13 residues long. CDR3 amino acids: CASSIRRGDEQYF. In nucleotides, the CDR3 is TGCGCCAGCAGCATAAGGCGCGGGGACGAGCAGTACTTC.

This chain links TRBV14 with TRBJ2-6; perhaps TRBD2 as D (5 bases). Deletions cut 4 bases from V and 3 bases from J, with 19 bases between. There are 18 residues in the CDR3. CDR1 and CDR2 (germline): SGHDN, FVKESK. The CDR3 protein is CASSLLEGLRSGANVLTF. As DNA, the CDR3 is TGTGCCAGCAGCCTCCTAGAGGGATTAAGAAGTGGGGCCAACGTCCTGACTTTC.

The rearrangement uses TRBV6-1 and TRBJ2-7; 7 bases line up with TRBD2. The CDR3 is 14 amino acids. Trimming at V came to 9 bases and at J to 2 bases, leaving 10 bases not matched to a gene. The germline gives CDR1 MNHNS, CDR2 SASEGT. CDR3 loop: CASIPAGNPYEQYF. As DNA, the CDR3 is TGTGCCAGTATCCCAGCGGGAAACCCCTACGAGCAGTACTTC.

This chain connects TRBV18 to TRBJ2-5; D unresolved. Looked up from germline, CDR1 is KGHSH and CDR2 is LQKENI. The germline V and J ends were trimmed by 5 bases and 0 bases, with 7 bases remaining between them. CDR3 length: 13 residues. This CDR3 is CASSDWNQETQYF. CDR3 nucleotide sequence: TGTGCCAGCTCAGACTGGAACCAAGAGACCCAGTACTTC.

This chain uses TRBV6-1 with TRBJ1-5, with D possibly TRBD1 on 6 matching bases. The CDR3 consists of 14 residues. Germline assignment: CDR1 MNHNS and CDR2 SASEGT. The V end was cut by 7 bases, the J end by 3 bases, with 13 bases between. The CDR3 reads CASISGQINQPQHF. The CDR3 nucleotides are TGTGCCAGCATATCAGGACAGATCAATCAGCCCCAGCATTTT.

The chain links TRBV11-2 to TRBJ2-2, with TRBD1 matching over 8 bases. The germline gives CDR1 SGHAT, CDR2 FQNNGV. The CDR3 runs 18 residues. With V trimmed by 1 base and J by 2 bases, 9 bases remained unmatched. CDR3 sequence reads: CASSLVRATGVNTGELFF. CDR3 DNA sequence: TGTGCCAGCAGCTTAGTTAGGGCGACAGGGGTTAACACCGGGGAGCTGTTTTTT. Looking up the rest from reference TRBV11-2 and TRBJ2-2 gives the full variable domain: EAGVAQSPRYKIIEKRQSVAFWCNPISGHATLYWYQQILGQGPKLLIQFQNNGVVDDSQLPKDRFSAERLKGVDSTLKIQPAKLEDSAVYLCASSLVRATGVNTGELFFGEGSRLTVL.

This chain uses TRBV28 with TRBJ2-7; possibly TRBD1 for D (5 bases). V was shortened by 6 bases and J by 0 bases, with 6 bases between the two germline ends. The CDR3 loop spans 12 amino acids. Per germline, CDR1 MDHEN and CDR2 SYDVKM. CDR3 nucleotide sequence: TGTGCCAGCAGGGACAACTCCTACGAGCAGTACTTC. Translated, it gives CASRDNSYEQYF.

The rearrangement links TRBV19 to TRBJ2-4, with D possibly being TRBD1 (5 bases). The V gene's germline CDR1 is LNHDA and CDR2 SQIVND (reference sequence). Trimming removed 7 bases at V and 0 bases at J, with 16 bases between. The CDR3 totals 16 residues. CDR3 residues: CASTQAGLGAKNIQYF. The CDR3 DNA reads TGTGCCAGTACTCAAGCAGGGTTAGGAGCCAAAAACATTCAGTACTTC.

This clone came up once. The same CDR3 can be traced to other DNA sequences in this sample. The chain carries TRBV5-4 and TRBJ2-2, with 9 bases fitting TRBD2. The CDR3 sequence is 15 residues long. The junction had 4 bases not matched to a gene; V was cut back by 4 bases and J by 3 bases. The germline CDR1 and CDR2 sequences are SGHNT and YYREEE (reference sequence). CDR3 region: CASSARGGDTGELFF. In DNA, the CDR3 is TGTGCCAGCAGCGCGCGGGGGGGGGACACCGGGGAGCTGTTTTTT.

V is TRBV5-4 and J is TRBJ1-1, with D possibly matching TRBD1 (6 bases). Trimming shortened V by 1 base and J by 0 bases, and 10 bases separated the two germline ends. Germline values: CDR1 SGHNT, CDR2 YYREEE (reference sequence). This CDR3 spans 15 amino acids. The CDR3 loop is CASSLREGVNTEAFF. CDR3 nucleotide sequence: TGTGCCAGCAGCTTGAGGGAGGGGGTGAACACTGAAGCTTTCTTT.